This is a list of T cell receptor beta chains from one sample in a study of OX40 agonist ivuxolimab in advanced cancers. The table came from immunoSEQ multiplex PCR; TCRdb's copy has only in-frame clones and leaves some out. This table holds tens of thousands of clones, around 84% found once. Specimen: CD4+ or CD8+ T cells sorted from blood, collected in a trial of the OX40 agonist ivuxolimab. The receptor source for this set is an adult with an advanced solid tumor such as melanoma, head and neck, liver or kidney cancer. CDR3s include the opening cysteine and the closing phenylalanine or tryptophan. D genes are given only for firm matches. Some rows mark clone size as missing; the rest say once, few, many or name a class of expanded clone.

>.|once|TRBJ1-2|TRBV6-6
TGTGCCAGCAGGCGGGAGGGGCCCGGTCGGGGCTACACCTTC
CASRREGPGRGYTF
>.|few|TRBJ2-7|TRBV10-1
TGCGCCAGCATCCTATTAGAAGAACCCTTC
CASILLEEPF
>TRBD1|.|TRBJ1-4|TRBV6-5
TGTGCCAGCAGACAGGGACAGTCTAATGAAAAACTGTTTTTT
CASRQGQSNEKLFF
>.|.|TRBJ2-3|TRBV7-3
TGTGCCAGCAGCTTAACTAGCGTAAACACAGATACGCAGTATTTT
CASSLTSVNTDTQYF
>TRBD2|.|TRBJ2-3|TRBV5-1
TGCGCCAGCAGCCGCGGGGCCGGGGGGGCAAAAGGACACACAGATACGCAGTATTTT
CASSRGAGGAKGHTDTQYF
>.|.|TRBJ1-1|TRBV7-8
TGTGCCAGCAGCTTAAAAAGGGTAACGACAGGGAACACTGAAGCTTTCTTT
CASSLKRVTTGNTEAFF
>.|.|TRBJ1-2|TRBV19
TGTGCCAGTAGCTCAGGACAGAACTATGGCTACACCTTC
CASSSGQNYGYTF
>.|.|TRBJ1-2|TRBV29-1
TGCAGCGTTGAGTCAGGGATCTACACCTTC
CSVESGIYTF
>.|.|TRBJ2-3|TRBV2
TGTGCCAGCAGTGAAGCTACAGGGAGCACAGATACGCAGTATTTT
CASSEATGSTDTQYF
>.|.|TRBJ2-7|TRBV19
TGTGCCAGTAGTATCGCCACAGGGTTCGAGCAGTACTTC
CASSIATGFEQYF
>.|.|TRBJ2-1|TRBV7-3
TGTGCCAGCAGCTTGTACAGGGCGGGGGCCAATGAGCAGTTCTTC
CASSLYRAGANEQFF
>.|.|TRBJ2-5|TRBV5-6
TGTGCCAGCAACCGGGGGGCCCTTGGGGAGACCCAGTACTTC
CASNRGALGETQYF
>.|.|TRBJ1-1|TRBV18
TGTGCCAGCTCACCGGGGGCGAACACTGAAGCTTTCTTT
CASSPGANTEAFF
>.|.|TRBJ2-3|TRBV7-9
TGTGCCAGCAGCCGATTAGGGAAGGGGCCAACAGATACGCAGTATTTT
CASSRLGKGPTDTQYF
>.|once|TRBJ1-6|TRBV7-2
TGTGCCAGCAGACATCAGGGGAGCTCCTATAATTCACCCCTCCACTTT
CASRHQGSSYNSPLHF
>.|.|TRBJ1-5|TRBV1
TGCACCAGCAGCCTTAACCTAGCAGGGGCCTCCAATCAGCCCCAGCATTTT
CTSSLNLAGASNQPQHF
>.|.|TRBJ1-4|TRBV15
TGTGCCACCAGCAGAGAACTATGGGGGACCGGTGAAAAACTGTTTTTT
CATSRELWGTGEKLFF
>.|.|TRBJ2-3|TRBV18
TGTGCCAGCTCACCATTAAGGACCCCAGATACGCAGTATTTT
CASSPLRTPDTQYF
>.|.|TRBJ2-5|TRBV15
TGTGCCACCAGCAGATTTACATTGGGGGGCGGTTTACGGGAGACCCAGTACTTC
CATSRFTLGGGLRETQYF
>.|.|TRBJ1-2|TRBV7-3
TGTGCCAGCAGCCCCCCTCGGGGGGAGAACTATGGCTACACCTTC
CASSPPRGENYGYTF
>.|few|TRBJ1-1|TRBV5-8
TGTGCCAGCAGCTTGGGACAGTTTCTGTCGAACACTGAAGCTTTCTTT
CASSLGQFLSNTEAFF
>TRBD2|.|TRBJ2-1|TRBV6-1
TGTGCCAGCGGGGACGGGGGGGGCTCCTACAATGAGCAGTTCTTC
CASGDGGGSYNEQFF
>.|.|TRBJ1-3|TRBV18
TGTGCCAGCTCACCTGAGGGAAACACCATATATTTT
CASSPEGNTIYF
>.|.|TRBJ1-2|TRBV6-6
TGTGCCAGCAGGGTGGGGGCGCGGGGCTACACCTTC
CASRVGARGYTF
>TRBD1|.|TRBJ2-7|TRBV5-8
TGTGCCAGCAGCCGGGACAGGGGCGCTTCCTACGAGCAGTACTTC
CASSRDRGASYEQYF
>.|.|TRBJ1-1|TRBV7-7
TGTGCTAGCAGCCAGGAGCGTGGCACTGAAGCTTTCTTT
CASSQERGTEAFF
>TRBD1|.|TRBJ2-7|TRBV27
TGTGCCAGCAGTTTAGGACAGGGTTTCCACGAGCAGTACTTC
CASSLGQGFHEQYF
>.|.|TRBJ2-7|TRBV19
TGTGCCAGTAGTATAGATGGCCAGGCTCAGACCTACGAGCAGTACTTC
CASSIDGQAQTYEQYF
>.|few|TRBJ2-7|TRBV5-1
TGCGCCAGCAGCCCCCTTGTGGGCCCCTACGAGCAGTACTTC
CASSPLVGPYEQYF
>.|.|TRBJ1-2|TRBV18
TGTGCCAGCTCACCAGAACAAGCTAACTATGGCTACACCTTC
CASSPEQANYGYTF
>.|.|TRBJ2-7|TRBV11-2
TGTGCCAGCAGCTTAGATCTGGGAACCTACGAGCAGTACTTC
CASSLDLGTYEQYF
>.|.|TRBJ2-3|TRBV7-9
TGTGCCAGCAGCTTAGCCCTCGCGGGGGCCAGCACAGATACGCAGTATTTT
CASSLALAGASTDTQYF
>.|.|TRBJ1-4|TRBV21-1
TGTGCCAGCAGCGTCCACAGCTACGTTAATGAAAAACTGTTTTTT
CASSVHSYVNEKLFF
>.|.|TRBJ2-3|TRBV6-4
TGTGCCAGCAGTGATCCGAGACTAGGGTCAGATACGCAGTATTTT
CASSDPRLGSDTQYF
>TRBD1|.|TRBJ2-1|TRBV5-1
TGCGCCAGCAGCAAGGACGGGACAGCTTACAATGAGCAGTTCTTC
CASSKDGTAYNEQFF
>TRBD2|few|TRBJ2-7|TRBV7-2
TGTGCCAGCAGCTTAGCCAGCGGGGGAGCCTACGAGCAGTACTTC
CASSLASGGAYEQYF
>TRBD1|.|TRBJ1-3|TRBV5-1
TGCGCCAGCAGCAGATGGACAGGGACTGGAAACACCATATATTTT
CASSRWTGTGNTIYF
>.|.|TRBJ2-7|TRBV6-1
TGTGCCAGCAGTGAAGCGGGCAGAATCTCCTACGAGCAGTACTTC
CASSEAGRISYEQYF